The clone carrying this T cell receptor (beta chain) was seen many times. V shed 4 bases and J 5 bases; nucleotides not matched to a gene: 18. The CDR3 spans 20 residues. In germline, CDR1 is MNHEY, CDR2 SVGAGI. Without any cell sorting, roughly 20-33 mg of bulk tissue yielded co-extracted RNA and DNA. The data were taken from a study of tumor-infiltrating lymphocytes in primary liver carcinoma. Total RNA (around 0.45 ug) served as template for TCR beta cDNA synthesis primed by a constant-region primer. Three nested multiplex PCR rounds of slightly modified ARM-PCR generated TCR beta libraries. Researchers ran the first two PCR rounds for 10 cycles each with TRBV1-TRBV30 forward primers and a C-beta reverse primer. TCRdb recomputed calls from the multiplex PCR reads with MiXCR, one row per CDR3 protein. The repertoire includes 84,000 or so distinct CDR3 sequences, roughly 72% of them detected once, and just under 20% sits in the top ten.

Sequenced material: liver tumor tissue from sampling region 1. Subset described: tumor region T1, superior pole. This receptor was obtained from a man aged 35-49 years with primary liver carcinoma and hepatitis B virus infection. This sequence joins TRBV6-5 and TRBJ2-2; 11 nucleotides agree with TRBD1. CDR3 loop: CASSSGSLSGQGASTGELFF. In DNA form, the CDR3 reads TGTGCCAGCAGTTCAGGGTCCCTCTCCGGACAGGGGGCTTCGACCGGGGAGCTGTTTTTT.